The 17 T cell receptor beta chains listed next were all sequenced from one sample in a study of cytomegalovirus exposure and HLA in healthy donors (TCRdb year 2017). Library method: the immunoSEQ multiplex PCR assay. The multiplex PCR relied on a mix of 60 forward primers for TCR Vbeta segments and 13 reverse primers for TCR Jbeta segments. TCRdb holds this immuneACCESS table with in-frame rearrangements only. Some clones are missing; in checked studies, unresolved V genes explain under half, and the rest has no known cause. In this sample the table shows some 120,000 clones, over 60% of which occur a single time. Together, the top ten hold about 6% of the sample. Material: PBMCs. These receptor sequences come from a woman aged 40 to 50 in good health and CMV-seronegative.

The CDR3, as DNA: TGTGCCAGTAGTACCCAGGGTGGCTATGGCTACACCTTC. It translates to CASSTQGGYGYTF. This sequence joins TRBV19 and TRBJ1-2, with D perhaps TRBD1 (5 bases). Germline CDR1 and CDR2: LNHDA and SQIVND (reference sequence). Trimming stripped 4 bases from V and 4 bases from J, with 10 bases between. This CDR3 is 13 amino acids long.

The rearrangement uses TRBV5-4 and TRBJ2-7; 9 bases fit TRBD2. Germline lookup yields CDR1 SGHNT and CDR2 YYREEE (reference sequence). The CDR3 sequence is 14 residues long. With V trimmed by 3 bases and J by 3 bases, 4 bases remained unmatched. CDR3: CASSSFSGSYEQYF. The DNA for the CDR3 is TGTGCCAGCAGCTCTTTTAGCGGGAGCTACGAGCAGTACTTC.

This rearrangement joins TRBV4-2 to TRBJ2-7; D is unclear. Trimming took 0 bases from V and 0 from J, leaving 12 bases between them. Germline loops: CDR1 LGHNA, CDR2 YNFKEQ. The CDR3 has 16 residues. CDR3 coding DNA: TGTGCCAGCAGCCAAGATTTAGTAGAACCCTCCTACGAGCAGTACTTC. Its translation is CASSQDLVEPSYEQYF.

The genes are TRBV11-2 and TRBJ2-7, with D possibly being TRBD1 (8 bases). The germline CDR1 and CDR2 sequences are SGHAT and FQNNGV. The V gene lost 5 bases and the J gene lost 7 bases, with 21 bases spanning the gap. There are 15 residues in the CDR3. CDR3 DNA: TGTGCCAGCAGCAGACCCGGGACAGGCGGGGGAGAGCAGTACTTC. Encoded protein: CASSRPGTGGGEQYF. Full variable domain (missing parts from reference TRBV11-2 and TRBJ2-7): EAGVAQSPRYKIIEKRQSVAFWCNPISGHATLYWYQQILGQGPKLLIQFQNNGVVDDSQLPKDRFSAERLKGVDSTLKIQPAKLEDSAVYLCASSRPGTGGGEQYFGPGTRLTVT.

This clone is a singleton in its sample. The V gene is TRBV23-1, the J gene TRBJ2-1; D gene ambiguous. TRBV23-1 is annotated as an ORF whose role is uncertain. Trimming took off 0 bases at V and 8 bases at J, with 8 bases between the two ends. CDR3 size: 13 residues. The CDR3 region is CASSQSNRDEQFF. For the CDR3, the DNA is TGCGCCAGCAGTCAATCGAACCGCGATGAGCAGTTCTTC.

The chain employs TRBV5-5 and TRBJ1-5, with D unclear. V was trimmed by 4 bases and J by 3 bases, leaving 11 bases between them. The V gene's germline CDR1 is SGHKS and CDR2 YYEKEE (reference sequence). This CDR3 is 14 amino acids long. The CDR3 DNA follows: TGTGCCAGCAGCCCCGTCGGGTACAATCAGCCCCAGCATTTT. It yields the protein CASSPVGYNQPQHF.

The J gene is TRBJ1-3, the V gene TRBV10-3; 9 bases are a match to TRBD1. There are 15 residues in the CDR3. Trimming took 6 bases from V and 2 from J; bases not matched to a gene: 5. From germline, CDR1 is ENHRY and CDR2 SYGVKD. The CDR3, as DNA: TGTGCCATCAGACAGGGGGCGCAAGCTGGAAACACCATATATTTT. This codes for CAIRQGAQAGNTIYF.

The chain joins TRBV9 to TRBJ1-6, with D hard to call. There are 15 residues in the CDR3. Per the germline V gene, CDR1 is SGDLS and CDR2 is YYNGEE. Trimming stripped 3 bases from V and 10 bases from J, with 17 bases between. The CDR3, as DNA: TGTGCCAGCAGCGAGCGACCGGACTTATGGTCACCCCTCCACTTT. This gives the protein CASSERPDLWSPLHF.

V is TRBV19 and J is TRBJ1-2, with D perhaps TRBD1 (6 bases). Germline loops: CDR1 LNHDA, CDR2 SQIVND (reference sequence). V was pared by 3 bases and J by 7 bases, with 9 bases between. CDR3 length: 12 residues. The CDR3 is CASSMGAGGYTF. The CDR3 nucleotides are TGTGCCAGTAGTATGGGGGCTGGTGGCTACACCTTC.

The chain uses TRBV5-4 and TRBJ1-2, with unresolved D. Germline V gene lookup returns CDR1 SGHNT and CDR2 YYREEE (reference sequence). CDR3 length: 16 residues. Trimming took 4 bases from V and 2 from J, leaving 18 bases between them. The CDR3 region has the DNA TGTGCCAGCAGCGCGGCGGGCCCCGCGAGCAACTATGGCTACACCTTC. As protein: CASSAAGPASNYGYTF.

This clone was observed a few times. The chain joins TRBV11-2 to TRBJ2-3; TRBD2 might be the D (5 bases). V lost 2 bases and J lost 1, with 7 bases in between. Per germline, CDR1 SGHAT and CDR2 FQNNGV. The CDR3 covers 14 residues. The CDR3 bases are TGTGCCAGCAGCTTAACGAGGGGCACAGATACGCAGTATTTT. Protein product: CASSLTRGTDTQYF. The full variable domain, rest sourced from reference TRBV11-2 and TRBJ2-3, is EAGVAQSPRYKIIEKRQSVAFWCNPISGHATLYWYQQILGQGPKLLIQFQNNGVVDDSQLPKDRFSAERLKGVDSTLKIQPAKLEDSAVYLCASSLTRGTDTQYFGPGTRLTVL.

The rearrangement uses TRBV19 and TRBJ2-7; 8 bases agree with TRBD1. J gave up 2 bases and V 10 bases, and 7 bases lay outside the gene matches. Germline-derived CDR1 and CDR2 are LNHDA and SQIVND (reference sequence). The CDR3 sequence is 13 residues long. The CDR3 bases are TGTGCCACCTCCGGGACAGGCGCCTACGAGCAGTACTTC. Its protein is CATSGTGAYEQYF.

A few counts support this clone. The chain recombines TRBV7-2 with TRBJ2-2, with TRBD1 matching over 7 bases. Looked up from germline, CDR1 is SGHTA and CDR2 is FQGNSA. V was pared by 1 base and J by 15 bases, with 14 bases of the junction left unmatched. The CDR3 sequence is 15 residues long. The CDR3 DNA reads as TGTGCCAGCAGCTTAGAAGGGACAGCCCCCCGGGTGGTGTTTTTT. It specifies CASSLEGTAPRVVFF.

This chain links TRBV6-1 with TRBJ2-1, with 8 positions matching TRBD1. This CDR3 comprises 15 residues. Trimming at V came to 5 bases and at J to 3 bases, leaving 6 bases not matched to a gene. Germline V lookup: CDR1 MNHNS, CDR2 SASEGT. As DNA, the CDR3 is TGTGCCAGCAGTTCTCGGACAGGGAGCTACAATGAGCAGTTCTTC. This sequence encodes CASSSRTGSYNEQFF.

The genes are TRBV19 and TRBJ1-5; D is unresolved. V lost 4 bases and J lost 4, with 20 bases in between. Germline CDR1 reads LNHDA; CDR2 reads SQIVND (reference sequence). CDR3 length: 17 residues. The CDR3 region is CASSNHPLGYKNQPQHF. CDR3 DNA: TGTGCCAGTAGTAACCATCCCCTCGGGTACAAGAATCAGCCCCAGCATTTT.

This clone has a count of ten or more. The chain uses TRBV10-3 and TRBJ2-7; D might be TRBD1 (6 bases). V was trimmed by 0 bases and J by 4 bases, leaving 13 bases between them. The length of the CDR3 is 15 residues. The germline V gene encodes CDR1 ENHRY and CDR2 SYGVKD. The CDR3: CAISESGGGGYEQYF. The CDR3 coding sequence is TGTGCCATCAGTGAGTCCGGTGGGGGCGGGTACGAGCAGTACTTC.

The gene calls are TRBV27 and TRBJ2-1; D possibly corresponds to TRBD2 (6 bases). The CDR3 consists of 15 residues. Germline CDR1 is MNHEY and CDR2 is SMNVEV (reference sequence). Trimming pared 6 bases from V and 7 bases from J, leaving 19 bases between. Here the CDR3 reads CASRPGLTSGNEQFF. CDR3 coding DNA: TGTGCCAGCAGACCCGGACTAACCTCTGGGAATGAGCAGTTCTTC.